The 19 T cell receptor beta chains below were found in one sample sequenced in a study of T cells in Graves' hyperthyroidism and ophthalmopathy. Amplified TCR beta CDR3 regions came from RNA transcripts. The HTBI set primed first-round TCR CDR3 RT-PCR. From the multiplex PCR reads, TCRdb called clonotypes with MiXCR, one entry per CDR3 protein. The sample shows roughly 720,000 distinct CDR3 sequences, about 18% of them seen only once. Sequencing was carried out using blood. These receptors all come from a man aged 45 to 65 with Graves' hyperthyroidism.

This clonotype was seen at least ten times. This chain uses TRBV27 with TRBJ1-2; D is uncertain. Germline V gene lookup returns CDR1 MNHEY and CDR2 SMNVEV (reference sequence). Trimming took off 4 bases at V and 6 bases at J, with 15 bases between the two ends. The CDR3 is 14 residues long. CDR3 DNA sequence: TGTGCCAGCAGTTCGCGGGAGAGGGAGAATGGCTACACCTTC. Amino acid sequence: CASSSRERENGYTF.

The table lists this clonotype with many counts. CDR3 residues: CATSSGGTGGQTQYF. In DNA, the CDR3 is TGTGCCACCAGCAGCGGTGGGACAGGGGGACAGACCCAGTACTTC. The J gene is TRBJ2-5, the V gene TRBV15; 11 bases are a match to TRBD1. Germline loops: CDR1 LNHNV, CDR2 YYDKDF (reference sequence). This CDR3 spans 15 amino acids. The V and J ends lost 3 bases and 6 bases, in that order; junction bases with no gene match: 6.

The V and J genes are TRBV28 and TRBJ2-1; tentatively, D is TRBD2 (6 bases). The CDR3 is 14 residues long. The V and J ends lost 6 bases and 2 bases respectively, with 11 bases between them. Germline-derived CDR1 and CDR2 are MDHEN and SYDVKM. CDR3 region: CASSQEGPYNEQFF. CDR3 coding DNA: TGTGCCAGCAGCCAGGAGGGCCCCTACAATGAGCAGTTCTTC.

This rearrangement joins TRBV2 to TRBJ1-2; 7 bases match TRBD1. Germline assignment: CDR1 SNHLY and CDR2 FYNNEI. The CDR3 runs 15 residues. Trimming cost V 2 bases and J 2 bases; bases outside gene matches: 5. CDR3 coding DNA: TGTGCCAGCAGTGAATTCACAGGGGCCAACTATGGCTACACCTTC. It encodes CASSEFTGANYGYTF.

This clonotype was detected only a few times. The genes are TRBV20-1 and TRBJ2-3, with D maybe TRBD2 (5 bases). Germline loops: CDR1 DFQATT, CDR2 SNEGSKA (reference sequence). This CDR3 contains 14 residues. The V end lost 7 bases, the J end lost 0 bases, and 14 bases lay between the germline ends. DNA of the CDR3: TGCAGTGGGAGAAGCGGTACTAGCACAGATACGCAGTATTTT. It translates to CSGRSGTSTDTQYF.

This sequence joins TRBV14 and TRBJ2-1; D is unclear. CDR1 is SGHDN, CDR2 FVKESK, per germline. V lost 4 bases and J lost 9, with 19 bases in between. The CDR3 runs to 15 residues. The CDR3: CASSPGPDYPVEQFF. The CDR3 bases are TGTGCCAGCAGCCCCGGGCCCGATTACCCCGTTGAGCAGTTCTTC. The variable domain in full, completed from reference TRBV14 and TRBJ2-1, reads EAGVTQFPSHSVIEKGQTVTLRCDPISGHDNLYWYRRVMGKEIKFLLHFVKESKQDESGMPNNRFLAERTGGTYSTLKVQPAELEDSGVYFCASSPGPDYPVEQFFGPGTRLTVL.

This clonotype was detected only a few times. The chain recombines TRBV2 with TRBJ1-1, with TRBD1 matching 12 bases. Unmatched junction bases numbered 4, after V lost 6 bases and J lost 5 bases. CDR1 SNHLY and CDR2 FYNNEI come from the germline V gene. The CDR3 sequence is 14 residues long. CDR3 in DNA: TGTGCCAGCAGGGGGACAGGGGGCTGGACTGAAGCTTTCTTT. It is translated as CASRGTGGWTEAFF.

This clonotype was seen repeatedly, ten times or more. The rearrangement uses TRBV19 and TRBJ1-4; D perhaps matches TRBD1 (5 bases). This CDR3 spans 14 amino acids. With 5 bases removed from V and 10 bases from J, the gap between germline ends came to 17 bases. Per the germline V gene, CDR1 is LNHDA and CDR2 is SQIVND (reference sequence). CDR3 DNA sequence: TGTGCCAGTAGTCGACAGCTACGTCCCACAAAACTGTTTTTT. This codes for CASSRQLRPTKLFF. The full variable domain, rest sourced from reference TRBV19 and TRBJ1-4, is DGGITQSPKYLFRKEGQNVTLSCEQNLNHDAMYWYRQDPGQGLRLIYYSQIVNDFQKGDIAEGYSVSREKKESFPLTVTSAQKNPTAFYLCASSRQLRPTKLFFGSGTQLSVL.

Details on this clonotype: A much larger clone sits a single nucleotide away, making a read error possible. This chain connects TRBV27 to TRBJ2-7; 9 nucleotides agree with TRBD1. Germline CDR1 reads MNHEY; CDR2 reads SMNVEV (reference sequence). The CDR3 length is 14 residues. The CDR3 coding sequence is TGTGCCGGCAGTTATGGGGACAGGGATTACGAGCAGTACTTC. It translates to CAGSYGDRDYEQYF.

This rearrangement joins TRBV5-6 to TRBJ2-1, with 8 bases aligning to TRBD2. CDR3 length: 17 amino acids. CDR1 and CDR2 (germline): SGHDT, YYEEEE. The V segment lost 0 bases and the J segment 13 bases; nucleotides outside the gene matches: 18. The CDR3 bases are TGTGCCAGCAGCTTGGCGAAGCTACTAGCGGAAGGCCCGGGCCAGTTCTTC. It translates to CASSLAKLLAEGPGQFF.

V gene TRBV19 combines with J gene TRBJ2-2; tentative D call: TRBD2 (5 bases). With 7 bases removed from V and 2 bases from J, the gap between germline ends came to 11 bases. The CDR3 has 14 residues. Per germline, CDR1 LNHDA and CDR2 SQIVND (reference sequence). The CDR3 region has the DNA TGTGCCAGTATTCGACGGGAAAACACCGGGGAGCTGTTTTTT. It translates to CASIRRENTGELFF. Looking up the rest from reference TRBV19 and TRBJ2-2 gives the full variable domain: DGGITQSPKYLFRKEGQNVTLSCEQNLNHDAMYWYRQDPGQGLRLIYYSQIVNDFQKGDIAEGYSVSREKKESFPLTVTSAQKNPTAFYLCASIRRENTGELFFGEGSRLTVL.

This clonotype was counted many times. The chain links TRBV7-3 to TRBJ2-3; 10 positions match TRBD2. Germline loops: CDR1 SGHTA, CDR2 FQGTGA. Trimming at V came to 5 bases and at J to 7 bases, leaving 12 bases not matched to a gene. The CDR3 consists of 16 residues. Here the CDR3 reads CASSASAGGWTYTQYF. CDR3 nucleotides: TGTGCCAGCAGCGCCTCAGCGGGAGGGTGGACATATACGCAGTATTTT.

This clonotype was found many times. The J gene is TRBJ2-7, the V gene TRBV7-2; D possibly matches TRBD1 or TRBD2 (5 bases each). Germline assignment: CDR1 SGHTA and CDR2 FQGNSA. The CDR3 spans 15 residues. Trimming pared 5 bases from V and 0 bases from J, leaving 14 bases between. The CDR3 region has the DNA TGTGCCAGCAGCCGGGGACCCATGAGCTCCTACGAGCAGTACTTC. It specifies CASSRGPMSSYEQYF.

This clonotype was picked up a small number of times. A much larger clone lies one base from this, so it may be a read error. V and J are TRBV24-1 and TRBJ1-1, with D perhaps matching TRBD1 (6 bases). The CDR3 length is 16 residues. Per the germline V gene, CDR1 is KGHDR and CDR2 is SFDVKD. V shed 9 bases and J shed 5 bases, with 24 bases lying between them. CDR3 amino acids: CATSVRTGREKTEAFF. The CDR3 nucleotides read TGTGCCACCTCCGTGAGAACAGGGAGAGAGAAGACTGAAGCTTTCTTT.

The sample holds a few counts of this clonotype. V and J are TRBV29-1 and TRBJ2-7, with TRBD1 identical over 9 bases. The CDR3 extends over 15 amino acids. J lost 3 bases, V lost 0 bases, and 6 bases had no gene match. Germline V lookup: CDR1 SQVTM, CDR2 ANQGSEA. The CDR3 DNA is TGCAGCGTTGAAGAAAGGGACAGGGCTGGCTACGAGCAGTACTTC. It encodes CSVEERDRAGYEQYF.

The CDR3 protein is CASSYHPGPRGLYSNTEAFF. The CDR3 DNA sequence: TGTGCCAGCAGTTACCACCCCGGGCCCAGGGGGCTTTACTCGAACACTGAAGCTTTCTTT. This sequence joins TRBV6-9 and TRBJ1-1, with TRBD1 matching over 8 bases. Germline trimming cut 3 bases from V and 1 base from J; bases unmatched to any gene: 19. Germline-derived CDR1 and CDR2 are MNHGY and SVAAGI. The CDR3 covers 20 residues.

This clonotype was seen repeatedly, ten times or more. V and J are TRBV28 and TRBJ1-1; the D is unclear. CDR1 is MDHEN, CDR2 SYDVKM, per germline. CDR3 length equals 14 residues. V was pared by 4 bases and J by 3 bases, with 12 bases between. In nucleotides, the CDR3 is TGTGCCAGCAGTTGGGCCTCACGGGACACTGAAGCTTTCTTT. It yields the protein CASSWASRDTEAFF. Variable domain in full (rest from reference TRBV28 and TRBJ1-1): DVKVTQSSRYLVKRTGEKVFLECVQDMDHENMFWYRQDPGLGLRLIYFSYDVKMKEKGDIPEGYSVSREKKERFSLILESASTNQTSMYLCASSWASRDTEAFFGQGTRLTVV.

This clonotype was seen many times. The V gene is TRBV6-1, the J gene TRBJ1-1; D ambiguous. This CDR3 contains 10 residues. Germline lookup yields CDR1 MNHNS and CDR2 SASEGT. Trimming removed 8 bases from V and 3 bases from J, with 4 bases in between. The CDR3 DNA follows: TGTGCCAGCTGGTACACTGAAGCTTTCTTT. Encoded protein: CASWYTEAFF.

This clonotype appeared many times. This chain connects TRBV6-5 to TRBJ1-5; TRBD1 is a possible D gene (6 bases). Germline V gives CDR1 MNHEY, CDR2 SVGAGI. With 0 bases removed from V and 8 bases from J, the gap between germline ends came to 14 bases. This CDR3 contains 15 residues. The CDR3, as DNA: TGTGCCAGCAGTTACTCAGGCAGGGGAGAGGAGCCCCAGCATTTT. Its protein is CASSYSGRGEEPQHF.